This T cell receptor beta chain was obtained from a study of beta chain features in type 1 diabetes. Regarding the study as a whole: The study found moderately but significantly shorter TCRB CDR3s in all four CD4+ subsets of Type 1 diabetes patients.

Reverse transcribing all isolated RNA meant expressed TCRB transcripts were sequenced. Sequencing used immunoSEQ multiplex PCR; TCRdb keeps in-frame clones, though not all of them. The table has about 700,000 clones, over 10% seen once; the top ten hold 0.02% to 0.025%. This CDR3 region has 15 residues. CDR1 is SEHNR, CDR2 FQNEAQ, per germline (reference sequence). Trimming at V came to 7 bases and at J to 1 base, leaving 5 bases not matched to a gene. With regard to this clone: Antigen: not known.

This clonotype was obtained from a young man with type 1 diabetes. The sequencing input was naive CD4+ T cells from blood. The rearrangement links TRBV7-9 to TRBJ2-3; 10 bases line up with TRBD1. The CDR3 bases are TGTGCCAGCACCTCTGGGACAGGGGGCACAGATACGCAGTATTTT. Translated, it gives CASTSGTGGTDTQYF.